Following are 27 T cell receptor beta chains from one sample sequenced in a study of Ad26.COV2.S vaccination and SARS-CoV-2 variants. Profiled with immunoSEQ multiplex PCR; TCRdb holds only in-frame clones, not every one. Here the sample spans more than 300,000 clones, 88% being singletons. The treatment: around 19 received Ad26.COV2.S at low or high dose, single or two shots; roughly five received placebo; per-sample allocation not given. Material that was analyzed had been drawn on day 63 after the first vaccine or placebo injection. Specimen: peripheral blood, collected in a trial of Ad26.COV2.S vaccine versus placebo. Every receptor here comes from a person aged 18-60 years who received the Ad26.COV2.S COVID-19 vaccine or a placebo.

The rearrangement joins TRBV7-6 to TRBJ1-1, with D possibly being TRBD1 (5 bases). Trimming left V 6 bases short and J 6 bases short, with 23 bases between. Germline CDR1 is SGHVS and CDR2 is FNYEAQ. The CDR3 consists of 16 residues. The CDR3 spells CASSPRPQGGEAEAFF. The CDR3 DNA reads TGTGCCAGCAGTCCTCGCCCTCAGGGTGGGGAGGCTGAAGCTTTCTTT. Using reference TRBV7-6 and TRBJ1-1 for the parts outside the CDR3, the full variable domain is GAGVSQSPRYKVTKRGQDVALRCDPISGHVSLYWYRQALGQGPEFLTYFNYEAQQDKSGLPNDRFSAERPEGSISTLTIQRTEQRDSAMYRCASSPRPQGGEAEAFFGQGTRLTVV.

The V and J genes are TRBV7-3 and TRBJ2-7; D remains ambiguous. Germline CDR1 and CDR2: SGHTA and FQGTGA. The CDR3 length is 14 residues. V was cut by 0 bases and J by 5 bases, with 11 bases left in between. The CDR3 here is CASSLTRVGNEQYF. CDR3 nucleotides: TGTGCCAGCAGCTTAACTCGGGTGGGCAACGAGCAGTACTTC.

The V call is TRBV15, the J call TRBJ1-2; TRBD1 matches 7 bases. With V trimmed by 2 bases and J by 4 bases, 4 bases remained unmatched. The V gene's germline CDR1 is LNHNV and CDR2 YYDKDF (reference sequence). There are 14 residues in the CDR3. The CDR3 loop reads CATSRPTGIYGYTF. CDR3 sequence (DNA): TGTGCCACCAGCAGACCGACAGGGATCTATGGCTACACCTTC.

This clone was counted between two and nine times. The chain recombines TRBV30 with TRBJ2-2; D not certain. Germline assignment: CDR1 GTSNPN and CDR2 SVGIG (reference sequence). This CDR3 spans 15 amino acids. V dropped 1 base and J dropped 4 bases, with 13 bases sitting between them. The CDR3 here is CAWSGMRGATGELFF. DNA of the CDR3: TGTGCCTGGAGTGGGATGCGAGGAGCCACCGGGGAGCTGTTTTTT.

CDR3: CASKRDTQYF. The CDR3 nucleotides read TGTGCCAGCAAAAGGGATACGCAGTATTTT. The chain recombines TRBV2 with TRBJ2-3; D gene unclear. The V gene's germline CDR1 is SNHLY and CDR2 FYNNEI. The CDR3 totals 10 residues. V lost 7 bases and J lost 6, with 5 bases in between. Supplemented by reference TRBV2 and TRBJ2-3, the full variable domain reads EPEVTQTPSHQVTQMGQEVILRCVPISNHLYFYWYRQILGQKVEFLVSFYNNEISEKSEIFDDQFSVERPDGSNFTLKIRSTKLEDSAMYFCASKRDTQYFGPGTRLTVL.

This clone was seen a single time. The V gene is TRBV28, the J gene TRBJ2-7; 12 positions agree with TRBD2. There are 15 residues in the CDR3. Germline lookup yields CDR1 MDHEN and CDR2 SYDVKM. Unmatched junction bases numbered 7, after V lost 6 bases and J lost 4 bases. The CDR3 nucleotides read TGTGCCAGCAGACCAACTAGCGGGAGGTTGTACGAGCAGTACTTC. This sequence encodes CASRPTSGRLYEQYF.

This chain uses TRBV11-3 with TRBJ2-3; D call uncertain. V lost 5 bases, J lost 6 bases, and 9 bases lay in between. The germline V gene has CDR1 SGHNT and CDR2 YENEEA. This CDR3 comprises 12 residues. CDR3 protein: CASSQRSDTQYF. CDR3 nucleotides: TGTGCCAGCAGCCAGCGTTCGGATACGCAGTATTTT.

The chain combines TRBV3-1 (or the pseudogene TRBV3-2) with TRBJ1-3; TRBD1 is a possible D gene (6 bases). CDR1 is LGHDT, CDR2 YNNKEL, per germline (reference sequence). CDR3 length equals 16 residues. Trimming left V 2 bases short and J 2 bases short, with 13 bases between. CDR3 DNA: TGTGCCAGCAGCCAACCCGACAGGATTCCTGGAAACACCATATATTTT. Residues: CASSQPDRIPGNTIYF.

The chain couples TRBV27 to TRBJ2-6, with unresolved D. Germline V gives CDR1 MNHEY, CDR2 SMNVEV (reference sequence). Trimming removed 0 bases at V and 0 bases at J, with 18 bases between. This CDR3 contains 20 residues. This CDR3 is CASSLSRMDVYRSGANVLTF. CDR3 sequence (DNA): TGTGCCAGCAGTTTATCGCGAATGGACGTTTACCGCTCTGGGGCCAACGTCCTGACTTTC.

The chain couples TRBV19 to TRBJ2-5; 10 nucleotides match TRBD2. The CDR3 has 16 residues. CDR1 and CDR2 from the germline V gene are LNHDA and SQIVND (reference sequence). V lost 8 bases, J lost 2 bases, and 11 bases stayed unmatched. CDR3 in amino acids: CASSDLAGETQETQYF. The DNA of the CDR3 is TGTGCCAGTTCCGACCTAGCGGGGGAAACACAAGAGACCCAGTACTTC.

This chain joins TRBV6-5 and TRBJ2-7; 10 bases align to TRBD1. The germline gives CDR1 MNHEY, CDR2 SVGAGI. Trimming at V came to 5 bases and at J to 1 base, leaving 2 bases not matched to a gene. This CDR3 is 14 amino acids long. CDR3 bases: TGTGCCAGCAGTCCGGGACAGGGGTCCTACGAGCAGTACTTC. As protein: CASSPGQGSYEQYF.

CDR3 residues: CASSFHPLAGGETQYF. The CDR3 bases are TGTGCCAGCAGTTTCCACCCCCTCGCGGGAGGGGAGACCCAGTACTTC. The V gene is TRBV27, the J gene TRBJ2-5; 9 nucleotides align to TRBD2. The CDR3 covers 16 residues. V gave up 3 bases and J gave up 5 bases; unmatched junction bases: 10. Per the germline V gene, CDR1 is MNHEY and CDR2 is SMNVEV (reference sequence).

The genes are TRBV5-1 and TRBJ2-7; 8 bases match TRBD2. This CDR3 comprises 14 residues. Germline trimming cut 4 bases from V and 2 bases from J; bases unmatched to any gene: 5. In germline, CDR1 is SGHRS, CDR2 YFSETQ. CDR3 sequence reads: CASSSSGATYEQYF. DNA of the CDR3: TGCGCCAGCAGCAGTAGCGGGGCAACCTACGAGCAGTACTTC.

The J gene is TRBJ2-7, the V gene TRBV7-9, with 12 bases lining up with TRBD1. V was clipped by 6 bases and J by 5 bases; unmatched bases: 8. The CDR3 runs 15 residues. In germline, CDR1 is SEHNR, CDR2 FQNEAQ (reference sequence). In nucleotides, the CDR3 is TGTGCCAGCAGAACCCCGGGGACAGGGGGCAACGAGCAGTACTTC. Its translation: CASRTPGTGGNEQYF.

The chain combines TRBV29-1 with TRBJ1-1; D remains ambiguous. In germline, CDR1 is SQVTM, CDR2 ANQGSEA. The germline V and J ends were trimmed by 0 bases and 4 bases, with 12 bases remaining between them. There are 14 residues in the CDR3. The CDR3 sequence: CSVEEEGAGTEAFF. Here the CDR3 DNA reads TGCAGCGTTGAAGAAGAGGGAGCAGGCACTGAAGCTTTCTTT.

J is TRBJ2-2 and V is TRBV5-1, with D possibly TRBD1 on 6 matching bases. CDR1 is SGHRS and CDR2 is YFSETQ in the germline V gene. V lost 1 base to trimming and J lost 0 bases, with 16 bases between them. The CDR3 has 18 amino acids. The CDR3, as DNA: TGCGCCAGCAGCTTGACCGGGACAACCCCCACGAACACCGGGGAGCTGTTTTTT. Translating it yields CASSLTGTTPTNTGELFF.

The chain joins TRBV30 to TRBJ1-1, with D possibly TRBD1 on 6 matching bases. Germline V gene lookup returns CDR1 GTSNPN and CDR2 SVGIG (reference sequence). Trimming took 0 bases from V and 4 from J, leaving 12 bases between them. The CDR3 loop spans 14 amino acids. The CDR3 reads CAWSVGGRATEAFF. CDR3 coding DNA: TGTGCCTGGAGTGTGGGGGGCAGGGCCACTGAAGCTTTCTTT.

The chain links TRBV4-2 to TRBJ2-1; TRBD2 matches 12 bases. CDR3 length equals 18 residues. Germline values: CDR1 LGHNA, CDR2 YNFKEQ. V shed 2 bases and J 6 bases; nucleotides not matched to a gene: 11. CDR3 sequence (DNA): TGTGCCAGCAGCCAACCCCTACAAGGACTAGCGGGGTTCAATGAGCAGTTCTTC. Residues: CASSQPLQGLAGFNEQFF.

The gene calls are TRBV18 and TRBJ2-7; TRBD1 agrees at 8 bases. Germline CDR1 KGHSH, CDR2 LQKENI. This CDR3 comprises 18 residues. The trim removed 2 bases at V and 2 bases at J, leaving 14 bases unmatched. CDR3 in amino acids: CASSPIPAVGQGTYEQYF. The CDR3 bases are TGTGCCAGCTCACCAATTCCGGCAGTAGGACAGGGAACCTACGAGCAGTACTTC.

The V call is TRBV21-1, the J call TRBJ2-7. TRBV21-1 is listed as a pseudogene. The CDR3 extends over 13 amino acids. The CDR3 bases are TGTGCCCGGAGGGGGGAAAAGTTCTACGAGCAGTACTTC. Translating it yields CARRGEKFYEQYF.

This clone was detected once. This chain uses TRBV30 with TRBJ2-7, with a possible D match to TRBD1 (6 bases). CDR3 length equals 13 residues. Germline-derived CDR1 and CDR2 are GTSNPN and SVGIG (reference sequence). V lost 2 bases, J lost 5 bases, and 13 bases lay in between. CDR3 nucleotides: TGTGCCTGGAGTCATCTACAGGGTCACGAGCAGTACTTC. It is translated as CAWSHLQGHEQYF.

The chain links TRBV25-1 to TRBJ2-7; tentatively, D is TRBD2 (5 bases). CDR1 is MGHDK, CDR2 SYGVNS, per germline. Trimming removed 2 bases at V and 4 bases at J, with 18 bases between. This CDR3 comprises 16 residues. CDR3 loop: CASSEETSRVLYEQYF. CDR3 in DNA: TGTGCCAGCAGTGAAGAGACGTCGAGGGTACTGTACGAGCAGTACTTC.

The chain uses TRBV18 and TRBJ1-2; 8 nucleotides agree with TRBD1. Germline values: CDR1 KGHSH, CDR2 LQKENI. J was trimmed by 4 bases and V by 3 bases; bases with no gene match: 16. The CDR3 runs to 18 residues. The CDR3 DNA reads TGTGCCAGCTCACCGAAAATTCTGACAGGGGCAACCTCCTATGGCTACACCTTC. This translates into CASSPKILTGATSYGYTF.

The rearrangement joins TRBV7-9 to TRBJ2-3; weak D call: TRBD2 (6 bases). Trimming took 6 bases from V and 4 from J, leaving 17 bases between them. From germline, CDR1 is SEHNR and CDR2 FQNEAQ (reference sequence). The CDR3 runs 15 residues. CDR3 loop: CASRPPGTPPDTQYF. CDR3 bases: TGTGCCAGCAGACCACCCGGGACTCCTCCAGATACGCAGTATTTT.

This clone was counted a few times. This chain connects TRBV30 to TRBJ1-5; D ambiguous. Germline V lookup: CDR1 GTSNPN, CDR2 SVGIG (reference sequence). CDR3 length equals 12 residues. The V end was cut by 0 bases, the J end by 5 bases, with 5 bases between. CDR3: CAWSVPDQPQHF. The CDR3 coding sequence is TGTGCCTGGAGTGTACCAGATCAGCCCCAGCATTTT. Variable domain in full (rest from reference TRBV30 and TRBJ1-5): SQTIHQWPATLVQPVGSPLSLECTVEGTSNPNLYWYRQAAGRGLQLLFYSVGIGQISSEVPQNLSASRPQDRQFILSSKKLLLSDSGFYLCAWSVPDQPQHFGDGTRLSIL.

The V and J genes are TRBV7-2 and TRBJ1-2; D call uncertain. The CDR3 contains 17 residues. Germline CDR1 reads SGHTA; CDR2 reads FQGNSA. Trimming left V 0 bases short and J 0 bases short, with 14 bases between. CDR3 region: CASSLAGQARSNYGYTF. As DNA, the CDR3 is TGTGCCAGCAGCTTAGCGGGCCAGGCCAGATCTAACTATGGCTACACCTTC.

This rearrangement joins TRBV7-2 to TRBJ2-6; a weak D match, TRBD2 (5 bases). CDR1 and CDR2 from the germline V gene are SGHTA and FQGNSA. The CDR3 is 16 amino acids. Trimming removed 7 bases from V and 0 bases from J, with 13 bases in between. CDR3 protein: CASTPRAFSGANVLTF. The CDR3 region has the DNA TGTGCCAGCACCCCGCGGGCTTTCTCTGGGGCCAACGTCCTGACTTTC.